This record concerns one T cell receptor (beta chain) sequence. What it binds is not known. Germline loops: CDR1 MGHRA, CDR2 YSYEKL. The CDR3 consists of 15 residues. V lost 1 base to trimming and J lost 0 bases, with 9 bases between them. Original handling: Because ImmunoSEQ provided only junction sequences with no quality scores, the filtering differed. Assay: immunoSEQ multiplex PCR; the TCRdb copy retains only in-frame clones and omits some. V, J and clone size derive from that table, while D and trimming were established from the DNA sequence. The sample lists 2 million to 2.5 million clones; approximately 95% were seen once. This record belongs to a study of shared clonotypes between healthy human individuals. Across the whole study: Researchers drew samples from a couple of women and a few men aged 18 to 49. Study conclusions and caveats: Represented genetic and exposure-history diversity was restricted by having few donors.

Participating donors were healthy, HIV-negative adults free of recent acute infections or vaccinations. V is TRBV4-1 and J is TRBJ1-1; possible D gene TRBD1, 5 bases. The specimen sequenced was naive CD4+ T cells sorted from blood. Subset denoted: CD45RA+ positively selected. The receptor was isolated from a man between 18 and 29 years old in good health. The CDR3 is CASSQVGDLNTEAFF. CDR3 DNA sequence: TGCGCCAGCAGCCAAGTGGGGGATCTGAACACTGAAGCTTTCTTT.